The next 16 T cell receptor beta chains were all read from a single sample in a study of Ad26.COV2.S vaccination and SARS-CoV-2 variants. Indicated treatment: 15 to 20 received Ad26.COV2.S at low or high dose, single or two shots; several received placebo; per-sample allocation not given. Specimen acquisition occurred on day 63 following the initial vaccine or placebo injection. Sequencing used immunoSEQ multiplex PCR; TCRdb keeps in-frame clones, though not all of them. Of 440,000 or so clones listed, roughly 91% are singletons. Material: peripheral blood, obtained in a trial of Ad26.COV2.S vaccine versus placebo. These receptors came from a person aged 18-65 years who received the Ad26.COV2.S COVID-19 vaccine or a placebo.

The chain is built from TRBV19 and TRBJ2-1; 7 bases match TRBD1. This CDR3 comprises 15 residues. After removal of 5 bases from V and 4 bases from J, the junction contained 8 bases not matched to a gene. The V gene's germline CDR1 is LNHDA and CDR2 SQIVND (reference sequence). DNA for the CDR3: TGTGCCAGTAGTCCCCGGACAGGCTCTTACAATGAGCAGTTCTTC. Protein sequence: CASSPRTGSYNEQFF.

In this sample, this clone turned up once. In DNA form, the CDR3 reads TGTGCCAGCAGCTTTACCGGACTCGGGACCCCACCCGGCTACACCTTC. Encoded protein: CASSFTGLGTPPGYTF. The chain recombines TRBV7-2 with TRBJ1-2, with a possible D match to TRBD1 (5 bases). Per the germline V gene, CDR1 is SGHTA and CDR2 is FQGNSA. V lost 3 bases, J lost 8 bases, and 22 bases lay in between. The CDR3 sequence is 16 residues long.

V and J are TRBV7-2 and TRBJ2-7; 7 bases are shared with TRBD2. The CDR3 spans 15 residues. With V trimmed by 1 base and J by 7 bases, 10 bases remained unmatched. Germline values: CDR1 SGHTA, CDR2 FQGNSA. CDR3 in amino acids: CASSLDGRVVGEQYF. The CDR3 DNA sequence: TGTGCCAGCAGCTTAGATGGGAGGGTAGTTGGGGAGCAGTACTTC.

This sequence joins TRBV7-2 and TRBJ1-5; unclear D gene. Looked up from germline, CDR1 is SGHTA and CDR2 is FQGNSA. Trimming took 1 base from V and 1 from J, leaving 5 bases between them. The CDR3 length is 14 residues. In nucleotides, the CDR3 is TGTGCCAGCAGCTTAGTCAGGAGCAATCAGCCCCAGCATTTT. Its protein is CASSLVRSNQPQHF.

Regarding this clone: Within the sample, other DNA sequences also encode this same CDR3. The chain carries TRBV18 and TRBJ1-2; D uncertain. V lost 3 bases, J lost 2 bases, and 4 bases lay in between. Germline V gene sequence: CDR1 KGHSH, CDR2 LQKENI. The CDR3 contains 12 residues. The CDR3 loop reads CASSPDNYGYTF. The DNA for the CDR3 is TGTGCCAGCTCACCGGACAACTATGGCTACACCTTC.

In nucleotides, the CDR3 is TGTGCCAGCAGCTTTAGGCTAGCGGGGCACAATGAGCAGTTCTTC. Its protein product is CASSFRLAGHNEQFF. V gene TRBV11-3 combines with J gene TRBJ2-1; 9 bases map to TRBD2. Trimming cost V 3 bases and J 5 bases; bases outside gene matches: 5. Germline-derived CDR1 and CDR2 are SGHNT and YENEEA. This CDR3 is 15 amino acids long.

Comment on this clone: The sample holds other DNA sequences that translate to the same CDR3. The chain employs TRBV27 and TRBJ2-1; D is undetermined. CDR3 length equals 11 residues. CDR1 is MNHEY, CDR2 SMNVEV, per germline (reference sequence). Trimming pared 3 bases from V and 3 bases from J, leaving 0 bases between. The CDR3 region is CASSFYNEQFF. CDR3 nucleotide sequence: TGTGCCAGCAGTTTCTACAATGAGCAGTTCTTC.

The chain employs TRBV14 and TRBJ2-7; 7 nucleotides agree with TRBD1. CDR3 size: 17 residues. V dropped 0 bases and J dropped 0; count of bases not matched to a gene: 8. Germline-derived CDR1 and CDR2 are SGHDN and FVKESK. The CDR3 region has the DNA TGTGCCAGCAGCCAAGATGGGTTGGACAGGACCTCCTACGAGCAGTACTTC. Translating gives CASSQDGLDRTSYEQYF.

The DNA of the CDR3 is TGTGCCACCAGTGACTACAGAGCGGGACAGGCTAACACCGGGGAGCTGTTTTTT. Amino acid sequence: CATSDYRAGQANTGELFF. The chain is built from TRBV24-1 and TRBJ2-2; D perhaps matches TRBD1 (8 bases). With 4 bases removed from V and 2 bases from J, the gap between germline ends came to 19 bases. This CDR3 has 18 amino acids. CDR1 is KGHDR, CDR2 SFDVKD, per germline.

The count of this clone is one. The V and J genes are TRBV28 and TRBJ1-5, with D uncertain. Per the germline V gene, CDR1 is MDHEN and CDR2 is SYDVKM. The CDR3 is made up of 14 amino acids. The V and J ends lost 4 bases and 4 bases respectively, with 11 bases between them. The CDR3 region is CASSSVRFNQPQHF. The CDR3, as DNA: TGTGCCAGCAGTTCCGTACGGTTTAATCAGCCCCAGCATTTT. Full variable domain (outside the CDR3, taken from reference TRBV28 and TRBJ1-5): DVKVTQSSRYLVKRTGEKVFLECVQDMDHENMFWYRQDPGLGLRLIYFSYDVKMKEKGDIPEGYSVSREKKERFSLILESASTNQTSMYLCASSSVRFNQPQHFGDGTRLSIL.

J is TRBJ2-1 and V is TRBV11-2, with 9 bases aligning to TRBD2. V lost 5 bases and J lost 9; bases outside the gene matches: 17. The CDR3 consists of 17 residues. Germline V gene data show CDR1 as SGHAT and CDR2 as FQNNGV. CDR3 residues: CASSPIGRASGIAEQFF. For the CDR3, the DNA is TGTGCCAGCAGCCCGATAGGCAGGGCTAGCGGGATTGCTGAGCAGTTCTTC.

The gene calls are TRBV19 and TRBJ1-1; D might be TRBD1 (5 bases). V gave up 0 bases and J gave up 6 bases, with 20 bases separating them. The germline V gene encodes CDR1 LNHDA and CDR2 SQIVND (reference sequence). This CDR3 is built from 17 residues. The CDR3 spells CASSIDRRARGDAEAFF. The CDR3 coding sequence is TGTGCCAGTAGTATAGATCGGAGGGCAAGGGGCGACGCTGAAGCTTTCTTT.

The CDR3 loop reads CASSYSAGNEKLFF. In DNA, the CDR3 is TGTGCCAGCAGTTACTCAGCAGGGAACGAAAAACTGTTTTTT. V gene TRBV6-6 combines with J gene TRBJ1-4; TRBD1 is a possible D gene (5 bases). Trimming left V 0 bases short and J 8 bases short, with 10 bases between. The germline V gene has CDR1 MNHNY and CDR2 SVGAGI (reference sequence). This CDR3 has 14 residues.

This clone showed up just a few times. The V and J genes are TRBV27 and TRBJ1-5, with D perhaps TRBD1 (5 bases). There are 14 residues in the CDR3. V lost 6 bases, J lost 2 bases, and 11 bases lay in between. Germline lookup yields CDR1 MNHEY and CDR2 SMNVEV (reference sequence). The CDR3 protein is CASSAGQGNQPQHF. DNA for the CDR3: TGTGCCAGCAGCGCAGGGCAGGGCAATCAGCCCCAGCATTTT.

The chain has TRBV11-1 and TRBJ2-2; the D gene is possibly TRBD1 (6 bases). The CDR3 extends over 16 amino acids. The V gene lost 5 bases and the J gene lost 4 bases, with 17 bases spanning the gap. Germline V gene sequence: CDR1 SGHAT, CDR2 FQDESV (reference sequence). DNA for the CDR3: TGTGCCAGCAGCACCGTTGCAGGGGCGCCCACCGGGGAGCTGTTTTTT. Encoded protein: CASSTVAGAPTGELFF.

This clone showed up just once. V gene TRBV12-5 combines with J gene TRBJ2-3, with a weak D call TRBD1 (6 bases). Germline CDR1 is LGHNT and CDR2 is FRNRAP. The CDR3 consists of 14 residues. Trimming took off 5 bases at V and 3 bases at J, with 12 bases between the two ends. The CDR3 nucleotides read TGTGCTAGTGGTGGGGACACTAGAACAGATACGCAGTATTTT. Protein product: CASGGDTRTDTQYF.